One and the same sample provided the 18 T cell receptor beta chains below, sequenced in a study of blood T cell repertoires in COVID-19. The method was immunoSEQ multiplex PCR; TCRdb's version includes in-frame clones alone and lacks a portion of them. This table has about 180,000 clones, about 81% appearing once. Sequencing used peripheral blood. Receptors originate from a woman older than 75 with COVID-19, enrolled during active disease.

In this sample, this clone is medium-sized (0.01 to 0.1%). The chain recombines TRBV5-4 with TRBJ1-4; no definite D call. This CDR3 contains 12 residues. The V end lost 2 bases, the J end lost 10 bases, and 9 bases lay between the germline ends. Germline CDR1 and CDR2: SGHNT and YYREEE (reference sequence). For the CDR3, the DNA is TGTGCCAGCAGCTTCGATGAGGCAAAACTGTTTTTT. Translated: CASSFDEAKLFF.

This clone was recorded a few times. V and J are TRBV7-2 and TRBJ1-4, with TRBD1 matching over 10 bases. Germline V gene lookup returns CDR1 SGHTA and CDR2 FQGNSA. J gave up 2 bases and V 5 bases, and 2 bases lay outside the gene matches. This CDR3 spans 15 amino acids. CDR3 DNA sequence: TGTGCCAGCAGCGGGACAGGGGCCACTAATGAAAAACTGTTTTTT. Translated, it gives CASSGTGATNEKLFF.

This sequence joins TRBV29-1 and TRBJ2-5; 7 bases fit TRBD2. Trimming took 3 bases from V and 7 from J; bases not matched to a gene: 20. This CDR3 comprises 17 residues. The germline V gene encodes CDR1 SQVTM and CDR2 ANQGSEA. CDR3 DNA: TGCAGCGTTGATAACGATTGGTCTAGCGGTCCCTCGGGGACCCAGTACTTC. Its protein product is CSVDNDWSSGPSGTQYF.

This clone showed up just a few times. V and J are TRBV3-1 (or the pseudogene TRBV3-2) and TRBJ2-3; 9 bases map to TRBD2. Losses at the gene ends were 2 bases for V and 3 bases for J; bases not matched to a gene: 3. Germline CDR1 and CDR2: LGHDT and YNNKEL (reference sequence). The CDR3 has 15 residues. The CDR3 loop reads CASSQLGLATDTQYF. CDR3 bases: TGTGCCAGCAGCCAACTTGGACTAGCGACAGATACGCAGTATTTT.

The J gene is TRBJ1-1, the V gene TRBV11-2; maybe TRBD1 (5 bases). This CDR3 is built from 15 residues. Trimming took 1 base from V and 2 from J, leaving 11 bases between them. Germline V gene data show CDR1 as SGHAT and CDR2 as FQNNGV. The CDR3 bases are TGTGCCAGCAGCTTAGTCACAGGTATCAACACTGAAGCTTTCTTT. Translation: CASSLVTGINTEAFF.

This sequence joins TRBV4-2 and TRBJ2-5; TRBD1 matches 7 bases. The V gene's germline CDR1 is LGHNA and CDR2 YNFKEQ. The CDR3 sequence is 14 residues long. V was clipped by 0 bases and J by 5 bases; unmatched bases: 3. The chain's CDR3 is CASSQEDRRETQYF. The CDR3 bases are TGTGCCAGCAGCCAAGAGGACAGGCGTGAGACCCAGTACTTC.

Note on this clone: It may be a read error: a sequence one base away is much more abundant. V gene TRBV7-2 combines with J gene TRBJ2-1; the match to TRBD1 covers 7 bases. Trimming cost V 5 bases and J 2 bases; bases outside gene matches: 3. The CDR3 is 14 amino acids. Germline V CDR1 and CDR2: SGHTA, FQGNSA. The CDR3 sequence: CASSPGTAYNEQFF. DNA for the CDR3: TGTGCCAGCAGCCCCGGGACAGCCTACAATGAGCAGTTCTTC.

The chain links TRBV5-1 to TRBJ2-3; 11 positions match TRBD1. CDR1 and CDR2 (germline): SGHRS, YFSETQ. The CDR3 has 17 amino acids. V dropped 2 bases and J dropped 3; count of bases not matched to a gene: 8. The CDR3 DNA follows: TGCGCCAGCAGCTTCTTTGGGACAGGGGGGGTTACAGATACGCAGTATTTT. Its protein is CASSFFGTGGVTDTQYF.

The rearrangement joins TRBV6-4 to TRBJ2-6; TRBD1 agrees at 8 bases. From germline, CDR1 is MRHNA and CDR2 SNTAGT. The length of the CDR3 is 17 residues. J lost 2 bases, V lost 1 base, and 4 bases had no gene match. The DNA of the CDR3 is TGTGCCAGCAGTGACTGGACAGGGTCCCCTGGGGCCAACGTCCTGACTTTC. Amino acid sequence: CASSDWTGSPGANVLTF.

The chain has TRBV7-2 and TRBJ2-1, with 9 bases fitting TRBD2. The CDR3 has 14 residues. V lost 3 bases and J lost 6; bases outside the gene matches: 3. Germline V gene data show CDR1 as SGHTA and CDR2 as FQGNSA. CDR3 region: CASSLGTSPNEQFF. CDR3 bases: TGTGCCAGCAGCTTGGGGACTAGCCCCAATGAGCAGTTCTTC.

Written as DNA, the CDR3 is TGTGCCAGCGCCCGAACCGGGGGGTACCAAGAGACCCAGTACTTC. Translation: CASARTGGYQETQYF. The J gene is TRBJ2-5, the V gene TRBV6-5, with 7 bases fitting TRBD2. With V trimmed by 8 bases and J by 0 bases, 9 bases remained unmatched. CDR1 MNHEY and CDR2 SVGAGI come from the germline V gene. The CDR3 is 15 amino acids.

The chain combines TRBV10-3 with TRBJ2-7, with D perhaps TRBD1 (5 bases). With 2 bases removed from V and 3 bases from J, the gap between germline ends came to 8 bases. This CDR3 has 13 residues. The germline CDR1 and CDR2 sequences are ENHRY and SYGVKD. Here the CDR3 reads CAISEQGLYEQYF. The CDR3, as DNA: TGTGCCATCAGTGAGCAGGGCCTCTACGAGCAGTACTTC.

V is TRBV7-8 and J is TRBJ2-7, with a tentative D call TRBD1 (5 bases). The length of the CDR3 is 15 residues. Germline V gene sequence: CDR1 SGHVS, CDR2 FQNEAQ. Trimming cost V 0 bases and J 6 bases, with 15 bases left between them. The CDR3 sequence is CASSLASAMQGEQYF. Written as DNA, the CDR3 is TGTGCCAGCAGCTTAGCGTCCGCGATGCAGGGCGAGCAGTACTTC. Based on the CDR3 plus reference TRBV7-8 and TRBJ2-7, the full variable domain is GAGVSQSPRYKVAKRGQDVALRCDPISGHVSLFWYQQALGQGPEFLTYFQNEAQLDKSGLPSDRFFAERPEGSVSTLKIQRTQQEDSAVYLCASSLASAMQGEQYFGPGTRLTVT.

This chain's CDR3 is CASSPRAGWETQYF. The CDR3 nucleotides read TGCGCCAGCAGCCCCCGGGCAGGGTGGGAGACCCAGTACTTC. The chain recombines TRBV4-3 with TRBJ2-5; TRBD1 is a possible D gene (5 bases). With 4 bases removed from V and 5 bases from J, the gap between germline ends came to 14 bases. The germline V gene has CDR1 LGHNA and CDR2 YSLEER. This CDR3 spans 14 amino acids.

Here the CDR3 reads CASRKWEGSDYEQYF. Here the CDR3 DNA reads TGTGCCAGCCGAAAATGGGAGGGTTCCGACTACGAGCAGTACTTC. The rearrangement uses TRBV11-3 and TRBJ2-7; TRBD2 matches 7 bases. The CDR3 is made up of 15 amino acids. The V and J ends lost 8 bases and 3 bases, in that order; junction bases with no gene match: 13. From germline, CDR1 is SGHNT and CDR2 YENEEA.

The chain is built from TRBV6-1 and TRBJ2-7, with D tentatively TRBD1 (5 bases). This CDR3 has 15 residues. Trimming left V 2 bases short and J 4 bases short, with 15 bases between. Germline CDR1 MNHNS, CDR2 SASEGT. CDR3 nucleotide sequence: TGTGCCAGCAGTGAAAAGACAGCTCAAGCTTACGAGCAGTACTTC. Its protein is CASSEKTAQAYEQYF.

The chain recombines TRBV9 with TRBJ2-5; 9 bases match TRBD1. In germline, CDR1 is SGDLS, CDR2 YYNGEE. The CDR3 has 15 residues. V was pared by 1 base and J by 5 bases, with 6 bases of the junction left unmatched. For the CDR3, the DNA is TGTGCCAGCAGCGTACTACAGGGGGCGCGGGAGACCCAGTACTTC. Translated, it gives CASSVLQGARETQYF. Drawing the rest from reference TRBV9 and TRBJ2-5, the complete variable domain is DSGVTQTPKHLITATGQRVTLRCSPRSGDLSVYWYQQSLDQGLQFLIQYYNGEERAKGNILERFSAQQFPDLHSELNLSSLELGDSALYFCASSVLQGARETQYFGPGTRLLVL.

The CDR3 DNA is TGTGCCAGCGACGCGTACCTAGGGGCCTACGAGCAGTACTTC. Protein: CASDAYLGAYEQYF. The chain links TRBV5-4 to TRBJ2-7; possible D gene TRBD1, 5 bases. The CDR3 totals 14 residues. Germline CDR1 is SGHNT and CDR2 is YYREEE (reference sequence). V was clipped by 7 bases and J by 2 bases, with 16 bases between them.